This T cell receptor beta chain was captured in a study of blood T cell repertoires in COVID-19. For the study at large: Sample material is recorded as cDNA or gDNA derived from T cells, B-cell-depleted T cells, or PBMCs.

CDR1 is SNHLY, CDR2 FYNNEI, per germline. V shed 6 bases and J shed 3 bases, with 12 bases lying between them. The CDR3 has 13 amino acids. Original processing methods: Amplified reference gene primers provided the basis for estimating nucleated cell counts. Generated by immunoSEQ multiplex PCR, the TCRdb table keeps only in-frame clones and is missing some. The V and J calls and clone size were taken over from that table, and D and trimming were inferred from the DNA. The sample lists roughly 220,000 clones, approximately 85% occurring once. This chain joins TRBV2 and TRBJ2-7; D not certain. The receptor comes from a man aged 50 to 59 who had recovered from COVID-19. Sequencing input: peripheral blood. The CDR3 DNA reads TGTGCCAGCAGCCAAATACAGATCTACGAGCAGTACTTC. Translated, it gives CASSQIQIYEQYF. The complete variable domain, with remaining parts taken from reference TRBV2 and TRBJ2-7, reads EPEVTQTPSHQVTQMGQEVILRCVPISNHLYFYWYRQILGQKVEFLVSFYNNEISEKSEIFDDQFSVERPDGSNFTLKIRSTKLEDSAMYFCASSQIQIYEQYFGPGTRLTVT.